This entry concerns a single TCR beta chain. The data belong to a study of blood T cell repertoires in COVID-19. The overall study: Specimens from acute and convalescent COVID-19 originated in the United States, Italy and Spain. PBMCs, B-cell-depleted T cells, or T cells provided the cDNA or gDNA that made up the material.

The CDR3 extends over 14 amino acids. The V gene end was trimmed by 1 base and the J gene end by 4 bases; junction bases not matched to a gene: 3. Germline loops: CDR1 MNHEY, CDR2 SVGAGI. In the source study's methods: Counts of nucleated cells, estimated from reference gene primer amplification, were obtained. Assay used: immunoSEQ multiplex PCR; TCRdb lists only in-frame clones, some missing. The V and J calls and the clone size are those of that table, but D and trimming were determined from the DNA. Found here are roughly 65,000 clones, 79% of them singletons; the top ten hold 16%. The sample comprised peripheral blood. The chain combines TRBV6-5 with TRBJ1-1; 7 positions agree with TRBD1. The receptor's source is a man in his sixties with acute or convalescent COVID-19. Here the CDR3 reads CASSYFQGGTEAFF. The CDR3 nucleotides are TGTGCCAGCAGTTACTTTCAGGGGGGCACTGAAGCTTTCTTT.